Below are 16 T cell receptor beta chains sequenced from a single sample in a study of shared clonotypes between healthy human individuals. Profiled with immunoSEQ multiplex PCR; TCRdb holds only in-frame clones, not every one. The repertoire holds about half a million clones, 79% seen once, with roughly 13% in the top ten. The sequencing input was PBMCs. Receptors were obtained from a woman in her thirties or forties in good health. Some clones in this sample may be carry-over from other donors' samples.

This chain uses TRBV2 with TRBJ2-7; TRBD1 is a possible D gene (5 bases). Between the trimmed V and J ends, which lost 6 bases and 2 bases, there was a span of 11 bases. The germline gives CDR1 SNHLY, CDR2 FYNNEI. CDR3 length: 13 amino acids. CDR3 in amino acids: CASSVDSTYEQYF. CDR3 bases: TGTGCCAGCAGCGTCGACAGCACCTACGAGCAGTACTTC.

The chain links TRBV5-1 to TRBJ2-1; D gene uncertain. The CDR3 is 15 amino acids. V lost 4 bases to trimming and J lost 7 bases, with 18 bases between them. Looked up from germline, CDR1 is SGHRS and CDR2 is YFSETQ. As DNA, the CDR3 is TGCGCCAGCAGCGTCGCAGACCCAGCCTCGAATGAGCAGTTCTTC. Protein sequence: CASSVADPASNEQFF. The entire variable domain, with the rest obtained from reference TRBV5-1 and TRBJ2-1, is as follows: KAGVTQTPRYLIKTRGQQVTLSCSPISGHRSVSWYQQTPGQGLQFLFEYFSETQRNKGNFPGRFSGRQFSNSRSEMNVSTLELGDSALYLCASSVADPASNEQFFGPGTRLTVL.

This sequence joins TRBV7-8 and TRBJ2-7; no clear D gene. Trimming left V 5 bases short and J 0 bases short, with 17 bases between. CDR1 is SGHVS, CDR2 FQNEAQ, per germline. The CDR3 is 16 residues long. The DNA of the CDR3 is TGTGCCAGCAGCCCTGACATAGGGCTAAGCTCCTACGAGCAGTACTTC. This codes for CASSPDIGLSSYEQYF.

The chain employs TRBV28 and TRBJ2-1; D is unresolved. Trimming removed 5 bases at V and 8 bases at J, with 16 bases between. CDR1 and CDR2 from the germline V gene are MDHEN and SYDVKM. This CDR3 spans 14 amino acids. The chain's CDR3 is CASSRTLTGDEQFF. As DNA, the CDR3 is TGTGCCAGCAGTAGGACCCTAACTGGGGATGAGCAGTTCTTC.

The DNA for the CDR3 is TGCGCCAGCAGCTTTGAAGCGGGGGTCTCCTACGAGCAGTACTTC. The encoded protein is CASSFEAGVSYEQYF. This chain connects TRBV5-1 to TRBJ2-7; TRBD2 aligns across 8 bases. V was clipped by 2 bases and J by 0 bases; unmatched bases: 4. The CDR3 extends over 15 amino acids. Germline V gene sequence: CDR1 SGHRS, CDR2 YFSETQ.

V is TRBV28 and J is TRBJ2-1; 11 bases map to TRBD2. This CDR3 comprises 14 residues. The germline gives CDR1 MDHEN, CDR2 SYDVKM. J was trimmed by 7 bases and V by 7 bases; bases with no gene match: 6. The DNA of the CDR3 is TGTGCCAGCACTCGACTAGCGGGATATAATGAGCAGTTCTTC. Translated: CASTRLAGYNEQFF.

The J gene is TRBJ2-7, the V gene TRBV10-3; D may correspond to TRBD1 or TRBD2 (5 bases each). Germline V gene sequence: CDR1 ENHRY, CDR2 SYGVKD. The CDR3 totals 14 residues. V was cut by 4 bases and J by 7 bases, with 17 bases left in between. The CDR3 DNA follows: TGTGCCATCAGTGCCGCCGGGGCCCAGTCGGAGCAGTACTTC. Translating it yields CAISAAGAQSEQYF.

About this clone: Within the sample, other DNA sequences also encode this same CDR3. The rearrangement joins TRBV5-1 to TRBJ2-7; 9 nucleotides agree with TRBD1. CDR3 length: 14 residues. Germline V gives CDR1 SGHRS, CDR2 YFSETQ. With V trimmed by 4 bases and J by 2 bases, 4 bases remained unmatched. This CDR3 reads CASSVGQGAYEQYF. DNA for the CDR3: TGCGCCAGCAGCGTGGGACAGGGAGCCTACGAGCAGTACTTC. The entire variable domain, with the rest obtained from reference TRBV5-1 and TRBJ2-7, is as follows: KAGVTQTPRYLIKTRGQQVTLSCSPISGHRSVSWYQQTPGQGLQFLFEYFSETQRNKGNFPGRFSGRQFSNSRSEMNVSTLELGDSALYLCASSVGQGAYEQYFGPGTRLTVT.

In regard to this clone: Other DNA sequences of this sample code for an identical CDR3. The V and J genes are TRBV2 and TRBJ1-2; no reliable D call. With 1 base removed from V and 8 bases from J, the gap between germline ends came to 8 bases. Germline lookup yields CDR1 SNHLY and CDR2 FYNNEI. The CDR3 length is 12 residues. CDR3 residues: CASSEGRRGYTF. The CDR3 nucleotides read TGTGCCAGCAGTGAAGGCAGACGCGGCTACACCTTC.

This clone was observed at least ten times. V usage is TRBV2 and J usage is TRBJ2-1; either TRBD1 or TRBD2 may supply D (5 bases each). V gave up 8 bases and J gave up 5 bases, with 16 bases separating them. The CDR3 loop spans 14 amino acids. Germline CDR1 and CDR2: SNHLY and FYNNEI. The CDR3 sequence is CASEGDPWDNEQFF. CDR3 nucleotides: TGTGCCAGCGAAGGGGACCCATGGGACAATGAGCAGTTCTTC.

The V call is TRBV7-2, the J call TRBJ1-1, with D unresolved. This CDR3 contains 16 residues. In germline, CDR1 is SGHTA, CDR2 FQGNSA. Trimming removed 5 bases from V and 4 bases from J, with 20 bases in between. For the CDR3, the DNA is TGTGCCAGCAGCCCATACAGTGGAACCGAGGGCACTGAAGCTTTCTTT. Protein sequence: CASSPYSGTEGTEAFF.

The count of this clone is one. This chain uses TRBV19 with TRBJ2-1; 7 bases are a match to TRBD2. The CDR3 is made up of 18 amino acids. CDR1 is LNHDA, CDR2 SQIVND, per germline (reference sequence). Trimming removed 7 bases from V and 4 bases from J; junction bases left unmatched: 19. CDR3: CASTNPRTKRGVYNEQFF. The CDR3 region has the DNA TGTGCCAGTACCAACCCACGGACGAAGCGGGGAGTTTACAATGAGCAGTTCTTC.

The chain links TRBV6-4 to TRBJ1-1; D remains unclear. V dropped 5 bases and J dropped 0 bases, with 7 bases sitting between them. The CDR3 is 13 residues long. Per germline, CDR1 MRHNA and CDR2 SNTAGT. The CDR3, as DNA: TGTGCCAGCAGTCTTGAAATGAACACTGAAGCTTTCTTT. Its protein product is CASSLEMNTEAFF.

V is TRBV18 and J is TRBJ2-5; maybe TRBD1 (6 bases). The CDR3 has 18 amino acids. V was shortened by 5 bases and J by 0 bases, with 22 bases between the two germline ends. Germline V CDR1 and CDR2: KGHSH, LQKENI. CDR3 nucleotide sequence: TGTGCCAGCTCAGGGATCGGCAGGGACAAATTGTACCAAGAGACCCAGTACTTC. The encoded protein is CASSGIGRDKLYQETQYF.

The sample holds a few counts of this clone. The V gene is TRBV28, the J gene TRBJ1-1, with TRBD1 matching 10 bases. CDR3 size: 14 residues. The V and J ends lost 5 bases and 11 bases, in that order; junction bases with no gene match: 11. Germline V CDR1 and CDR2: MDHEN, SYDVKM. The CDR3, as DNA: TGTGCCAGCAGTCCAGCGGACAGGGGGAGTAATGCTTTCTTT. This translates into CASSPADRGSNAFF.

This chain uses TRBV28 with TRBJ2-1, with TRBD1 matching over 10 bases. The CDR3 spans 17 residues. V trimming: 0 bases; J trimming: 5 bases; junction bases outside the gene matches: 7. From germline, CDR1 is MDHEN and CDR2 SYDVKM. The CDR3 spells CASSLWETGGFNNEQFF. The CDR3 bases are TGTGCCAGCAGTTTATGGGAGACAGGGGGCTTCAACAATGAGCAGTTCTTC. The variable domain in full, completed from reference TRBV28 and TRBJ2-1, reads DVKVTQSSRYLVKRTGEKVFLECVQDMDHENMFWYRQDPGLGLRLIYFSYDVKMKEKGDIPEGYSVSREKKERFSLILESASTNQTSMYLCASSLWETGGFNNEQFFGPGTRLTVL.